One and the same sample provided the 20 T cell receptor beta chains below, sequenced in a study of cytomegalovirus exposure and HLA in healthy donors. Both 60 Vbeta primers and 13 Jbeta primers went into the PCR. Profiled with immunoSEQ multiplex PCR; TCRdb holds only in-frame clones, not every one. The profile shows about 82,000 clones, about 90% of them singletons. The specimen was PBMCs. All receptors derive from a man aged 18 to 30 in good health and CMV-seronegative.

The chain recombines TRBV7-3 with TRBJ2-3, with TRBD1 matching 8 bases. The CDR3 loop spans 15 amino acids. With V trimmed by 1 base and J by 8 bases, 8 bases remained unmatched. Germline lookup yields CDR1 SGHTA and CDR2 FQGTGA. As DNA, the CDR3 is TGTGCCAGCAGCTTAATAAAAACGACAGGGGCTACGCAGTATTTT. This codes for CASSLIKTTGATQYF.

This clone occurred a few times. V gene TRBV30 combines with J gene TRBJ1-2, with D possibly TRBD1 on 6 matching bases. The CDR3 runs 10 residues. The V gene lost 5 bases and the J gene lost 7 bases, with 8 bases spanning the gap. Germline values: CDR1 GTSNPN, CDR2 SVGIG (reference sequence). Written as DNA, the CDR3 is TGTGCCTGGGGACAGAGTGGCTACACCTTC. Translating gives CAWGQSGYTF.

The chain employs TRBV18 and TRBJ2-7; a possible D gene is TRBD1 (6 bases). V lost 8 bases and J 4 bases, leaving 15 bases between the germline ends. CDR1 is KGHSH and CDR2 is LQKENI in the germline V gene. This CDR3 has 13 residues. The CDR3 loop reads CASRSFRGYEQYF. DNA of the CDR3: TGTGCCAGCCGGAGCTTTAGGGGGTACGAGCAGTACTTC.

J is TRBJ2-1 and V is TRBV28; 7 nucleotides match TRBD2. After removal of 6 bases from V and 6 bases from J, the junction contained 11 bases not matched to a gene. The CDR3 covers 15 residues. Germline CDR1 and CDR2: MDHEN and SYDVKM. The CDR3: CASSPGGITRNEQFF. For the CDR3, the DNA is TGTGCCAGCAGCCCGGGGGGTATTACACGCAATGAGCAGTTCTTC.

The rearrangement joins TRBV4-3 to TRBJ2-7; TRBD1 matches at 11 bases. Germline V gene lookup returns CDR1 LGHNA and CDR2 YSLEER. This CDR3 comprises 16 residues. The junction had 4 bases not matched to a gene; V was cut back by 0 bases and J by 3 bases. The CDR3 bases are TGCGCCAGCAGCCAAGAGATCGGGACAGGGGGCTACGAGCAGTACTTC. It is translated as CASSQEIGTGGYEQYF.

The V call is TRBV25-1, the J call TRBJ1-6, with 9 nucleotides matching TRBD1. V was clipped by 8 bases and J by 6 bases; unmatched bases: 5. CDR3 length equals 14 residues. Germline V gene lookup returns CDR1 MGHDK and CDR2 SYGVNS. The CDR3 coding sequence is TGTGCCAGCGGAGAACAGGGGGCTAATTCACCCCTCCACTTT. Amino acid sequence: CASGEQGANSPLHF.

V gene TRBV29-1 combines with J gene TRBJ2-5, with D perhaps matching TRBD1 (6 bases). Per germline, CDR1 SQVTM and CDR2 ANQGSEA. The CDR3 contains 12 residues. V was trimmed by 7 bases and J by 5 bases, leaving 14 bases between them. The DNA of the CDR3 is TGCAGCGCTACAGGGTTAGGGGAGACCCAGTACTTC. This codes for CSATGLGETQYF.

This clone occurred once. V and J are TRBV28 and TRBJ2-4; tentatively, D is TRBD1 (5 bases). Germline V gene lookup returns CDR1 MDHEN and CDR2 SYDVKM. V shed 2 bases and J shed 0 bases, with 11 bases lying between them. The CDR3 contains 16 residues. CDR3 amino acids: CASSLIQQVAKNIQYF. The CDR3 DNA reads TGTGCCAGCAGTTTAATTCAACAGGTAGCCAAAAACATTCAGTACTTC.

The rearrangement joins TRBV5-6 to TRBJ1-6, with TRBD1 as a possible D gene (5 bases). The CDR3 length is 14 residues. Germline V gene lookup returns CDR1 SGHDT and CDR2 YYEEEE. Trimming shortened V by 0 bases and J by 4 bases, and 5 bases separated the two germline ends. CDR3 protein: CASSLAGYNSPLHF. The CDR3 DNA follows: TGTGCCAGCAGCTTGGCAGGGTATAATTCACCCCTCCACTTT.

The chain recombines TRBV5-1 with TRBJ2-5; TRBD2 matches 8 bases. The V gene end was trimmed by 0 bases and the J gene end by 3 bases; junction bases not matched to a gene: 7. Germline CDR1 is SGHRS and CDR2 is YFSETQ. The CDR3 has 16 residues. The DNA for the CDR3 is TGCGCCAGCAGCTTGGCACCGGGACTAGGGGAAGAGACCCAGTACTTC. It is translated as CASSLAPGLGEETQYF.

The rearrangement joins TRBV10-1 to TRBJ2-1; 9 nucleotides align to TRBD2. Germline V gene lookup returns CDR1 WNHNN and CDR2 SYGVQD (reference sequence). There are 12 residues in the CDR3. With 6 bases clipped from V and 10 bases from J, the junction kept 4 bases outside the gene matches. The CDR3 coding sequence is TGCGCCAGCAGGGGCGGGAGGGGAGAGCAGTTCTTC. Its translation: CASRGGRGEQFF.

This rearrangement joins TRBV7-9 to TRBJ2-1; 10 bases are a match to TRBD2. V dropped 4 bases and J dropped 5; count of bases not matched to a gene: 14. This CDR3 has 18 amino acids. Germline V CDR1 and CDR2: SEHNR, FQNEAQ (reference sequence). The DNA of the CDR3 is TGTGCCAGCAGCTCCATCAGGGAGCGGGAGGGGAGGAACAATGAGCAGTTCTTC. Residues: CASSSIREREGRNNEQFF.

V usage is TRBV19 and J usage is TRBJ2-7; D remains ambiguous. V gave up 2 bases and J gave up 4 bases, with 15 bases separating them. The CDR3 contains 15 residues. In germline, CDR1 is LNHDA, CDR2 SQIVND (reference sequence). CDR3 protein: CASSILSSGAYEQYF. The CDR3, as DNA: TGTGCCAGTAGTATACTCTCGTCCGGTGCGTACGAGCAGTACTTC. Using reference TRBV19 and TRBJ2-7 for the parts outside the CDR3, the full variable domain is DGGITQSPKYLFRKEGQNVTLSCEQNLNHDAMYWYRQDPGQGLRLIYYSQIVNDFQKGDIAEGYSVSREKKESFPLTVTSAQKNPTAFYLCASSILSSGAYEQYFGPGTRLTVT.

V usage is TRBV19 and J usage is TRBJ1-1, with D maybe TRBD1 (5 bases). This CDR3 has 16 amino acids. Germline values: CDR1 LNHDA, CDR2 SQIVND (reference sequence). With 6 bases removed from V and 4 bases from J, the gap between germline ends came to 21 bases. The CDR3 sequence: CASRALGGYKSTEAFF. CDR3 sequence (DNA): TGTGCCAGTAGAGCCCTCGGGGGTTATAAGAGCACTGAAGCTTTCTTT.

In its sample, this clone was seen once. The rearrangement uses TRBV7-9 and TRBJ2-3, with 8 bases identical to TRBD2. Germline values: CDR1 SEHNR, CDR2 FQNEAQ (reference sequence). The CDR3 contains 15 residues. After removal of 3 bases from V and 2 bases from J, the junction contained 4 bases not matched to a gene. Written as DNA, the CDR3 is TGTGCCAGCAGCTTTACGGGGGGGATCACAGATACGCAGTATTTT. As protein: CASSFTGGITDTQYF.

The gene calls are TRBV10-2 and TRBJ2-7; 10 bases line up with TRBD2. Germline CDR1 WSHSY, CDR2 SAAADI. Germline trimming cut 6 bases from V and 4 bases from J; bases unmatched to any gene: 3. CDR3 length: 13 amino acids. This chain's CDR3 is CASRLAGVYEQYF. The CDR3 DNA sequence: TGCGCCAGCAGGCTAGCGGGAGTTTACGAGCAGTACTTC.

CDR3 loop: CASRQGTSYNEQFF. The CDR3, as DNA: TGTGCCAGCAGACAGGGGACGTCCTACAATGAGCAGTTCTTC. The chain couples TRBV6-5 to TRBJ2-1; 7 bases are shared with TRBD1. V gave up 6 bases and J gave up 1 base; unmatched junction bases: 3. CDR3 length: 14 amino acids. Germline CDR1 reads MNHEY; CDR2 reads SVGAGI.

This chain joins TRBV7-2 and TRBJ1-5; D unresolved. The germline V gene encodes CDR1 SGHTA and CDR2 FQGNSA. The CDR3 loop spans 16 amino acids. V was cut by 3 bases and J by 3 bases, with 15 bases left in between. As DNA, the CDR3 is TGTGCCAGCAGCTTCTTTACGGGTAAAGTCAATCAGCCCCAGCATTTT. Translating it yields CASSFFTGKVNQPQHF.

The V and J genes are TRBV23-1 and TRBJ2-7, with TRBD2 identical over 8 bases. TRBV23-1 is designated an ORF whose function remains uncertain. V dropped 5 bases and J dropped 2; count of bases not matched to a gene: 2. CDR3 size: 13 residues. The CDR3 reads CASSTSGAYEQYF. As DNA, the CDR3 is TGCGCCAGCAGTACTAGCGGAGCCTACGAGCAGTACTTC.

This chain joins TRBV5-4 and TRBJ2-7; D perhaps matches TRBD2 (5 bases). V was trimmed by 5 bases and J by 7 bases, leaving 22 bases between them. The CDR3 loop spans 15 amino acids. Germline values: CDR1 SGHNT, CDR2 YYREEE (reference sequence). The CDR3: CASSLPGIYPGEQYF. In nucleotides, the CDR3 is TGTGCCAGCAGTCTCCCCGGGATTTACCCTGGAGAGCAGTACTTC.